These T cell receptor beta chains were read from a single sample in a study of T cell responses to AZD1222 COVID-19 vaccine. Generated by immunoSEQ multiplex PCR, the TCRdb table keeps only in-frame clones and is missing some. The sample shows roughly 170,000 clones, approximately 94% of them seen only once. The source was peripheral blood, collected 28 days after the second AZD1222 dose. These receptors were taken from an adult who received the AZD1222 COVID-19 vaccine. Each CDR3 is given with its conserved first and last residue. The D gene is left open where the match is weak. Size is omitted from some rows. Given values are once, few, many or a class for expanded clones.

TRBV7-7	-	TRBD1	TRBJ1-3	CASSLGRGPGNTIYF	TGTGCTAGCAGCTTAGGCAGGGGGCCAGGAAACACCATATATTTT
TRBV7-2	-	TRBD1	TRBJ2-5	CASSQTGQGVETQYF	TGTGCCAGCAGCCAGACGGGACAGGGGGTCGAGACCCAGTACTTC
TRBV5-1	-	-	TRBJ1-5	CASSLGTGNQPQHF	TGCGCCAGCAGCTTGGGCACCGGCAATCAGCCCCAGCATTTT
TRBV11-2	-	-	TRBJ1-5	CASSLRAGPQHF	TGTGCCAGCAGCTTAAGAGCGGGCCCCCAGCATTTT
TRBV11-2	-	-	TRBJ1-4	CASTFRGREKLFF	TGTGCCAGCACCTTTAGAGGGCGTGAAAAACTGTTTTTT
TRBV28	-	-	TRBJ2-7	CASSLMGFEQYF	TGTGCCAGCAGTTTAATGGGTTTCGAGCAGTACTTC
TRBV4-1	-	-	TRBJ1-1	CASSHIGVSTEAFF	TGCGCCAGCAGCCATATAGGGGTTAGCACTGAAGCTTTCTTT
TRBV7-4	few	TRBD2	TRBJ2-1	CASSPGGGTYNEQFF	TGTGCCAGCAGCCCAGGCGGGGGGACCTACAATGAGCAGTTCTTC
TRBV12-5	-	TRBD2	TRBJ2-7	CASGPQSRGLAGPSSYEQYF	TGTGCTAGTGGTCCGCAATCCCGAGGACTAGCGGGGCCGAGCTCCTACGAGCAGTACTTC
TRBV27	-	-	TRBJ1-1	CASSLFRDTEAFF	TGTGCCAGCAGTTTATTCAGGGACACTGAAGCTTTCTTT
TRBV7-6	-	-	TRBJ2-7	CASSRGYEQYF	TGTGCCAGCAGTAGGGGTTACGAGCAGTACTTC
TRBV5-4	-	TRBD2	TRBJ2-1	CASRGAGNLFF	TGTGCCAGCAGGGGAGCGGGGAATCTGTTCTTC
TRBV7-2	-	TRBD2	TRBJ2-5	CASSPVGSGRPSGTQYF	TGTGCCAGCAGCCCCGTGGGTAGCGGGAGACCAAGCGGGACCCAGTACTTC
TRBV5-5	once	-	TRBJ1-1	CASTPQVRGGREEAFF	TGTGCCAGCACCCCACAAGTAAGGGGGGGGCGAGAAGAAGCTTTCTTT
TRBV5-1	-	-	TRBJ2-7	CASSWGDSPYEQYF	TGCGCCAGCAGCTGGGGGGACAGTCCCTACGAGCAGTACTTC
TRBV4-3	-	-	TRBJ1-1	CASSQAIEIGTEAFF	TGCGCCAGCAGCCAAGCGATAGAAATTGGCACTGAAGCTTTCTTT
TRBV5-4	-	-	TRBJ1-4	CASSSRDGNEKLFF	TGTGCCAGCAGCTCCCGGGACGGCAATGAAAAACTGTTTTTT
TRBV6-2/TRBV6-3	-	-	TRBJ1-2	CASSYRPYYGYTF	TGTGCCAGCAGTTATCGCCCCTACTATGGCTACACCTTC
TRBV6-5	-	-	TRBJ1-5	CASETNPGSNQPQHF	TGTGCCAGCGAGACCAACCCCGGGAGCAATCAGCCCCAGCATTTT
TRBV7-3	-	TRBD2	TRBJ2-1	CASSPGPGTSGGAEQFF	TGTGCCAGCAGCCCCGGTCCCGGGACTAGCGGGGGGGCGGAGCAGTTCTTC
TRBV12-5	few	TRBD1	TRBJ2-1	CASGERDSYNEQFF	TGTGCTAGTGGTGAACGGGACAGTTACAATGAGCAGTTCTTC
TRBV6-2/TRBV6-3	-	-	TRBJ2-7	CASSYLGLASEQYF	TGTGCCAGCAGTTATCTGGGGTTGGCTAGCGAGCAGTACTTC
TRBV21-1	-	-	TRBJ1-2	CASSAPGHLYGYTF	TGTGCCAGCAGCGCCCCGGGACATCTCTATGGCTACACCTTC
TRBV7-3	once	-	TRBJ2-1	CASSPRGELTYNEQFF	TGTGCCAGCAGCCCGAGAGGCGAACTTACCTACAATGAGCAGTTCTTC
TRBV27	-	-	TRBJ2-5	CASSTGSRVSETQYF	TGTGCCAGCAGTACAGGGTCCCGGGTTTCCGAGACCCAGTACTTC
TRBV12-3/TRBV12-4	few	-	TRBJ2-5	CASSFLETQYF	-
TRBV19	-	TRBD2	TRBJ2-4	CASSPQWRTSGREGKNIQYF	TGTGCCAGTAGCCCCCAATGGAGAACTAGCGGGAGAGAGGGCAAAAACATTCAGTACTTC
TRBV2	-	TRBD1	TRBJ1-4	CASRGTGGPNEKLFF	TGTGCCAGCAGAGGGACAGGGGGCCCTAATGAAAAACTGTTTTTT
TRBV18	-	-	TRBJ1-4	CASSPSRAQAGGNEKLFF	TGTGCCAGCTCACCAAGCCGGGCCCAGGCGGGGGGTAATGAAAAACTGTTTTTT
TRBV9	-	-	TRBJ2-7	CASSVDITGRQEQYF	TGTGCCAGCAGCGTAGATATCACAGGGCGTCAGGAGCAGTACTTC
TRBV5-4	once	TRBD1	TRBJ2-2	CASSLAGRGHTGELFF	TGTGCCAGCAGCTTGGCGGGCAGGGGGCACACCGGGGAGCTGTTTTTT
TRBV2	-	-	TRBJ2-7	CASSEWAGNTYEQYF	TGTGCCAGCAGTGAATGGGCAGGGAATACCTACGAGCAGTACTTC
TRBV3-1/TRBV3-2	-	-	TRBJ1-5	CASSQGRGSHQPQHF	TGTGCCAGCAGCCAAGGTAGGGGCAGTCATCAGCCCCAGCATTTT
TRBV5-1	-	-	TRBJ2-1	CASSLELADEQFF	TGCGCCAGCAGCTTGGAGTTAGCCGATGAGCAGTTCTTC
TRBV30	-	-	TRBJ2-3	CAWSGSGRTDTQYF	TGTGCCTGGAGTGGAAGCGGCCGCACAGATACGCAGTATTTT
TRBV28	-	-	TRBJ1-2	CASSKNYGYTF	TGTGCCAGCAGCAAAAACTATGGCTACACCTTC
TRBV6-6	-	TRBD1	TRBJ2-2	CASSYGQGDTGELFF	TGTGCCAGCAGTTACGGACAGGGGGACACCGGGGAGCTGTTTTTT
TRBV9	-	TRBD1	TRBJ2-6	CASTRTGSSGANVLTF	TGTGCCAGCACCCGGACAGGTTCCTCTGGGGCCAACGTCCTGACTTTC
TRBV28	-	TRBD1	TRBJ2-7	CASSLTGTGDEQYF	TGTGCCAGCAGTCTAACCGGGACAGGGGACGAGCAGTACTTC
TRBV5-1	-	TRBD1	TRBJ1-6	CASSEDRGNNSPLHF	TGCGCCAGCAGCGAGGACAGGGGCAATAATTCACCCCTCCACTTT
TRBV5-1	-	-	TRBJ1-4	CASSSDRTNEKLFF	TGCGCCAGCAGCTCTGACAGAACTAATGAAAAACTGTTTTTT
TRBV5-1	-	-	TRBJ2-1	CASSLAGHISYNEQFF	TGCGCCAGCAGCTTGGCCGGACATATATCCTACAATGAGCAGTTCTTC
TRBV5-1	-	TRBD1	TRBJ2-7	CASSLTDRGSTPYEQYF	TGCGCCAGCAGCTTGACGGACAGGGGCTCTACCCCCTACGAGCAGTACTTC
TRBV6-2/TRBV6-3	-	-	TRBJ1-1	CASSYPDINTEAFF	TGTGCCAGCAGTTACCCCGACATCAACACTGAAGCTTTCTTT
TRBV25-1	-	-	TRBJ2-2	CASSEYRTGTGELFF	TGTGCCAGCAGTGAATACCGAACCGGCACCGGGGAGCTGTTTTTT
TRBV7-9	-	-	TRBJ1-4	CASSLGSGKPTNEKLFF	TGTGCCAGCAGCTTAGGGTCAGGGAAACCAACTAATGAAAAACTGTTTTTT
TRBV14	-	-	TRBJ1-3	CASSQLRTSGNTIYF	TGTGCCAGCAGCCAATTACGGACCTCTGGAAACACCATATATTTT
TRBV14	-	-	TRBJ1-1	CASSQVQGHTEAFF	TGTGCCAGCAGCCAAGTCCAGGGGCATACTGAAGCTTTCTTT
TRBV2	-	-	TRBJ1-1	CASNGGNRFMNTEAFF	TGTGCCAGCAACGGTGGGAACAGGTTCATGAACACTGAAGCTTTCTTT
TRBV24-1	-	TRBD2	TRBJ2-5	CATSDPTLLAGETQYF	TGTGCCACCAGTGATCCTACCCTACTAGCGGGGGAGACCCAGTACTTC
TRBV5-5	-	-	TRBJ2-7	CASSYAGTHYEQYF	TGTGCCAGCAGTTATGCCGGGACACACTACGAGCAGTACTTC
TRBV30	-	-	TRBJ2-2	CAWSAQGTGELFF	TGTGCCTGGAGTGCCCAAGGTACCGGGGAGCTGTTTTTT
TRBV7-3	-	TRBD2	TRBJ2-3	CASSSAERGGLADTQYF	TGTGCCAGCAGCTCAGCGGAGCGGGGGGGATTAGCAGATACGCAGTATTTT
TRBV6-5	-	TRBD1	TRBJ1-2	CASSQLRDRGLGYTF	TGTGCCAGCAGTCAACTCCGGGACAGGGGATTGGGCTACACCTTC